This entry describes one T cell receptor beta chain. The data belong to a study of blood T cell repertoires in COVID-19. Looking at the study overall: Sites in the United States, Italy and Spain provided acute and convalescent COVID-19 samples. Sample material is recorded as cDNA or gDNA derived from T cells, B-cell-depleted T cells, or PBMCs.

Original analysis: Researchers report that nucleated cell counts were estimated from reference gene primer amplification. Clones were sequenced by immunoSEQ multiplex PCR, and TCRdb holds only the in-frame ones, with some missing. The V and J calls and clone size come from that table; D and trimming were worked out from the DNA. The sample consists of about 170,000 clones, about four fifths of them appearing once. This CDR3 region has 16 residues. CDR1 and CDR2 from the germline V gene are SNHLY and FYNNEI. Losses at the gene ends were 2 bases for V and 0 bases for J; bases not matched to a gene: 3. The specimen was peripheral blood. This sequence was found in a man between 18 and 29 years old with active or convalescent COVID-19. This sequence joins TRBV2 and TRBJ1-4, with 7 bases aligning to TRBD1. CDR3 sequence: CASSEYDRATNEKLFF. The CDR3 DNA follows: TGTGCCAGCAGTGAATACGACAGGGCAACTAATGAAAAACTGTTTTTT.